These 5 T cell receptor beta chains were all obtained from the same sample, sequenced in a study (dated by TCRdb to about 2016). Libraries were constructed by RT-PCR. This sample was sequenced with an Illumina MiSeq. TCRdb itself trimmed the public reads at Q25 with fastp, ran MiXCR and retained productive beta chains. Each entry is one CDR3 protein sequence, shown with its most common DNA and genes. Counted in this sample were 550,000 to 750,000 distinct CDR3 sequences; 13% to 15% of them appeared once. Roughly 3.6% of the sample lies in the top ten. Sample: memory CD4+ T cells from blood. These receptors all stem from a female donor in good health, serving as a healthy control.

This clonotype was counted between two and nine times. The gene calls are TRBV20-1 and TRBJ2-1, with 7 bases that match TRBD2. From germline, CDR1 is DFQATT and CDR2 SNEGSKA (reference sequence). The CDR3 runs to 14 residues. With 2 bases clipped from V and 4 bases from J, the junction kept 5 bases outside the gene matches. The CDR3 nucleotides read TGCAGTGCTAGAAGCGGGATCAGATACAATGAGCAGTTCTTC. Its translation: CSARSGIRYNEQFF.

This clonotype occurred a few times. This chain links TRBV6-2 or TRBV6-3 with TRBJ1-2; TRBD1 is a possible D gene (5 bases). Germline CDR1 and CDR2: MNHEY and SVGEGT. The CDR3 sequence is 18 residues long. With 5 bases removed from V and 7 bases from J, the gap between germline ends came to 29 bases. CDR3 residues: CASSQPRGREQDEAGYTF. Written as DNA, the CDR3 is TGTGCCAGCAGTCAACCACGGGGCCGCGAACAGGACGAGGCTGGCTACACCTTC.

This clonotype was counted between two and nine times. The chain links TRBV7-2 to TRBJ2-3; 7 positions match TRBD2. The CDR3 length is 15 residues. The V gene's germline CDR1 is SGHTA and CDR2 FQGNSA. V shed 3 bases and J 6 bases; nucleotides not matched to a gene: 9. CDR3 region: CASSFALAEADTQYF. The CDR3 DNA reads TGTGCCAGCAGCTTCGCGCTAGCGGAAGCGGATACGCAGTATTTT.

This clonotype has more than one count but fewer than ten. The chain has TRBV5-1 and TRBJ1-1; 7 bases map to TRBD1. V shed 5 bases and J 5 bases; nucleotides not matched to a gene: 9. The CDR3 contains 14 residues. CDR1 and CDR2 (germline): SGHRS, YFSETQ. The CDR3 reads CASRPTGWDTEAFF. The DNA of the CDR3 is TGCGCCAGCAGACCGACAGGGTGGGATACTGAAGCTTTCTTT.

At least ten counts were recorded for this clonotype. V usage is TRBV4-3 and J usage is TRBJ2-1; the D gene is possibly TRBD2 (5 bases). This CDR3 has 16 residues. The germline CDR1 and CDR2 sequences are LGHNA and YSLEER. Trimming left V 0 bases short and J 7 bases short, with 16 bases between. CDR3 sequence: CASSQDGYNEGNEQFF. For the CDR3, the DNA is TGCGCCAGCAGCCAAGATGGGTACAATGAGGGAAATGAGCAGTTCTTC.